The next 27 T cell receptor beta chains were all read from a single sample in a study of blood T cell repertoires in COVID-19. Generated by immunoSEQ multiplex PCR, the TCRdb table keeps only in-frame clones and is missing some. The table lists fewer than 50,000 clones, 55% to 75% of them singletons, with around 5.9% in the top ten. Sequencing was done on a sample of peripheral blood. These receptors originate from a man aged 80 or over with acute or convalescent COVID-19.

A note on this clone: Other DNA sequences in this sample translate to the same CDR3. The rearrangement links TRBV6-5 to TRBJ2-3; D possibly corresponds to TRBD1 (6 bases). The ends were cut back, 3 bases at V and 2 bases at J, with 9 bases in the middle. Looked up from germline, CDR1 is MNHEY and CDR2 is SVGAGI. This CDR3 has 14 residues. CDR3 nucleotides: TGTGCCAGCAGTTATGGACAGTCCACAGATACGCAGTATTTT. Translated: CASSYGQSTDTQYF.

The rearrangement links TRBV9 to TRBJ1-1; D uncertain. The CDR3 loop spans 14 amino acids. The ends were cut back, 3 bases at V and 4 bases at J, with 13 bases in the middle. The V gene's germline CDR1 is SGDLS and CDR2 YYNGEE. Written as DNA, the CDR3 is TGTGCCAGCAGCGACGGAGGATATGGCACTGAAGCTTTCTTT. It yields the protein CASSDGGYGTEAFF.

The chain is built from TRBV4-1 and TRBJ1-2; D possibly corresponds to TRBD1 (5 bases). This CDR3 has 15 amino acids. The germline V and J ends were trimmed by 4 bases and 3 bases, with 15 bases remaining between them. The germline V gene has CDR1 MGHRA and CDR2 YSYEKL. Here the CDR3 reads CASSPGPGGDYGYTF. The CDR3 bases are TGCGCCAGCAGCCCGGGTCCGGGAGGGGACTATGGCTACACCTTC.

The CDR3 coding sequence is TGTGCCAGCACCTCCACAGTTAACTATGGCTACACCTTC. Amino acids: CASTSTVNYGYTF. V usage is TRBV12-3 or TRBV12-4 and J usage is TRBJ1-2, with D uncertain. The CDR3 spans 13 residues. Trimming cost V 7 bases and J 1 base, with 10 bases left between them.

The rearrangement uses TRBV20-1 and TRBJ1-1; D remains unclear. The CDR3 consists of 11 residues. V lost 0 bases, J lost 5 bases, and 4 bases lay in between. CDR1 is DFQATT and CDR2 is SNEGSKA in the germline V gene (reference sequence). The CDR3 DNA sequence: TGCAGTGCTAGAGATCTTACTGAAGCTTTCTTT. It codes for CSARDLTEAFF.

The sample holds a few counts of this clone. The genes are TRBV11-2 and TRBJ1-1, with 7 bases that match TRBD1. Germline V gene lookup returns CDR1 SGHAT and CDR2 FQNNGV. The V and J ends lost 4 bases and 2 bases, in that order; junction bases with no gene match: 4. The CDR3 contains 14 residues. Here the CDR3 reads CASSSRQGNTEAFF. CDR3 in DNA: TGTGCCAGCAGCTCCAGACAGGGTAACACTGAAGCTTTCTTT.

The gene calls are TRBV18 and TRBJ2-1; no reliable D call. This CDR3 is built from 14 residues. In germline, CDR1 is KGHSH, CDR2 LQKENI. Between the trimmed V and J ends, which lost 2 bases and 7 bases, there was a span of 12 bases. The CDR3 protein is CASSPGELNNEQFF. The CDR3 coding sequence is TGTGCCAGCTCACCAGGAGAACTAAATAATGAGCAGTTCTTC. The whole variable domain, filled in from reference TRBV18 and TRBJ2-1, reads NAGVMQNPRHLVRRRGQEARLRCSPMKGHSHVYWYRQLPEEGLKFMVYLQKENIIDESGMPKERFSAEFPKEGPSILRIQQVVRGDSAAYFCASSPGELNNEQFFGPGTRLTVL.

The V gene is TRBV3-1 (or the pseudogene TRBV3-2), the J gene TRBJ2-1; a possible D gene is TRBD2 (5 bases). V was clipped by 3 bases and J by 6 bases, with 12 bases between them. Germline CDR1 reads LGHDT; CDR2 reads YNNKEL (reference sequence). The CDR3 contains 14 residues. CDR3: CASSQMGSGNEQFF. The CDR3 DNA follows: TGTGCCAGCAGCCAGATGGGCAGCGGCAATGAGCAGTTCTTC.

This clone was found once. The genes are TRBV11-2 and TRBJ1-1; 11 bases line up with TRBD1. Germline CDR1 and CDR2: SGHAT and FQNNGV. CDR3 length: 14 amino acids. The ends lost 8 bases at V and 5 bases at J; junction bases unmatched: 7. CDR3 sequence reads: CASDPGTGGTEAFF. CDR3 sequence (DNA): TGTGCCAGCGATCCCGGGACAGGGGGTACTGAAGCTTTCTTT.

The chain links TRBV12-3 or TRBV12-4 to TRBJ1-4, with a weak D call TRBD1 (6 bases). The V end was cut by 6 bases, the J end by 3 bases, with 8 bases between. The length of the CDR3 is 13 residues. As DNA, the CDR3 is TGTGCCAGCAGCTGGGGGCCTAATGAAAAACTGTTTTTT. As protein: CASSWGPNEKLFF.

CDR3 residues: CSVGEGRAFF. The CDR3 DNA reads TGCAGCGTCGGCGAGGGCCGAGCTTTCTTT. The rearrangement uses TRBV29-1 and TRBJ1-1; D ambiguous. This CDR3 contains 10 residues. CDR1 and CDR2 from the germline V gene are SQVTM and ANQGSEA. Trimming took off 6 bases at V and 10 bases at J, with 12 bases between the two ends. Together with reference TRBV29-1 and TRBJ1-1, the CDR3 gives the full variable domain: SAVISQKPSRDICQRGTSLTIQCQVDSQVTMMFWYRQQPGQSLTLIATANQGSEATYESGFVIDKFPISRPNLTFSTLTVSNMSPEDSSIYLCSVGEGRAFFGQGTRLTVV.

The chain links TRBV5-1 to TRBJ2-1; D is unresolved. The CDR3 extends over 13 amino acids. The V end was cut by 1 base, the J end by 4 bases, with 6 bases between. CDR1 and CDR2 from the germline V gene are SGHRS and YFSETQ. The CDR3: CASSLYQYNEQFF. The DNA for the CDR3 is TGCGCCAGCAGCTTGTATCAGTACAATGAGCAGTTCTTC.

As DNA, the CDR3 is TGTGCCAGTAGTATATCAGGGATACGGTCTGAAGCTTTCTTT. It codes for CASSISGIRSEAFF. V and J are TRBV19 and TRBJ1-1, with D possibly TRBD1 on 5 matching bases. Deletions cut 2 bases from V and 6 bases from J, with 13 bases between. CDR1 and CDR2 from the germline V gene are LNHDA and SQIVND (reference sequence). This CDR3 comprises 14 residues.

The chain employs TRBV2 and TRBJ2-5, with 14 bases that match TRBD2. The germline V gene has CDR1 SNHLY and CDR2 FYNNEI. The V segment lost 5 bases and the J segment 3 bases; nucleotides outside the gene matches: 5. There are 16 residues in the CDR3. The CDR3 region has the DNA TGTGCCAGCAGTTGGACTAGCGGGAGGCTAGAAGAGACCCAGTACTTC. This gives the protein CASSWTSGRLEETQYF.

The V and J genes are TRBV9 and TRBJ2-3; 15 bases align to TRBD2. V was pared by 4 bases and J by 2 bases, with 5 bases of the junction left unmatched. Looked up from germline, CDR1 is SGDLS and CDR2 is YYNGEE. There are 17 residues in the CDR3. CDR3 sequence: CASSPRTSGGATDTQYF. CDR3 DNA sequence: TGTGCCAGCAGCCCAAGGACTAGCGGGGGGGCCACAGATACGCAGTATTTT.

This clone was seen a few times. J is TRBJ2-5 and V is TRBV6-6; 8 bases align to TRBD1. V was clipped by 4 bases and J by 5 bases; unmatched bases: 3. Germline CDR1 and CDR2: MNHNY and SVGAGI (reference sequence). The CDR3 is 13 amino acids. The CDR3 DNA reads TGTGCCAGCAGTTCAAGACAGGGGGAGACCCAGTACTTC. It codes for CASSSRQGETQYF.

This clone appeared a few times. V is TRBV5-5 and J is TRBJ2-7, with 7 bases matching TRBD1. This CDR3 has 15 residues. The junction had 8 bases not matched to a gene; V was cut back by 4 bases and J by 1 base. Per germline, CDR1 SGHKS and CDR2 YYEKEE (reference sequence). The CDR3 region is CASSAKGTASYEQYF. The DNA of the CDR3 is TGTGCCAGCAGCGCCAAGGGGACAGCATCCTACGAGCAGTACTTC.

The V gene is TRBV7-8, the J gene TRBJ1-1; 8 bases fit TRBD1. The CDR3 is made up of 13 amino acids. The ends lost 4 bases at V and 6 bases at J; junction bases unmatched: 4. Per the germline V gene, CDR1 is SGHVS and CDR2 is FQNEAQ. The CDR3 loop is CASSSDREAEAFF. DNA of the CDR3: TGTGCCAGCAGCTCGGACAGGGAAGCTGAAGCTTTCTTT.

The rearrangement joins TRBV3-1 (or the pseudogene TRBV3-2) to TRBJ2-1; 9 positions agree with TRBD2. V shed 0 bases, J shed 6 bases, and the junction held 6 bases outside the gene matches. CDR1 LGHDT and CDR2 YNNKEL come from the germline V gene (reference sequence). The CDR3 is 16 amino acids. The CDR3 coding sequence is TGTGCCAGCAGCCAAGATGCAGCGGGGGGACCCAATGAGCAGTTCTTC. Translated, it gives CASSQDAAGGPNEQFF.

The chain joins TRBV18 to TRBJ1-4; 7 bases agree with TRBD1. Losses at the gene ends were 3 bases for V and 5 bases for J; bases not matched to a gene: 6. Germline V gene sequence: CDR1 KGHSH, CDR2 LQKENI. This CDR3 has 15 residues. This chain's CDR3 is CASSPSGTANEKLFF. Written as DNA, the CDR3 is TGTGCCAGCTCACCTTCCGGGACAGCAAATGAAAAACTGTTTTTT.

J is TRBJ2-1 and V is TRBV18; D remains unclear. Trimming left V 9 bases short and J 0 bases short, with 9 bases between. The CDR3 is 13 residues long. In germline, CDR1 is KGHSH, CDR2 LQKENI. In nucleotides, the CDR3 is TGTGCCAGTGGGCTTTCCTCCTACAATGAGCAGTTCTTC. As protein: CASGLSSYNEQFF.

The count of this clone is one. This chain joins TRBV5-6 and TRBJ2-5; D possibly corresponds to TRBD2 (6 bases). Trimming left V 0 bases short and J 4 bases short, with 13 bases between. Germline V gene sequence: CDR1 SGHDT, CDR2 YYEEEE. The CDR3 has 15 residues. DNA for the CDR3: TGTGCCAGCAGCTTGGTAGGGGAGGCAGGAGAGACCCAGTACTTC. Translating gives CASSLVGEAGETQYF. The entire variable domain, with the rest obtained from reference TRBV5-6 and TRBJ2-5, is as follows: DAGVTQSPTHLIKTRGQQVTLRCSPKSGHDTVSWYQQALGQGPQFIFQYYEEEERQRGNFPDRFSGHQFPNYSSELNVNALLLGDSALYLCASSLVGEAGETQYFGPGTRLLVL.

This clone was found a few times. V and J are TRBV11-2 and TRBJ1-2; possibly TRBD1 for D (6 bases). CDR3 size: 14 residues. V lost 2 bases and J lost 4, with 11 bases in between. Germline V lookup: CDR1 SGHAT, CDR2 FQNNGV. The CDR3 region is CASSLNTGSYGYTF. In DNA, the CDR3 is TGTGCCAGCAGCTTAAACACAGGGAGCTATGGCTACACCTTC.

This rearrangement joins TRBV5-8 to TRBJ1-1; weak D call: TRBD1 (6 bases). The germline V and J ends were trimmed by 4 bases and 1 base, with 11 bases remaining between them. From germline, CDR1 is SGHTS and CDR2 YDEGEE. This CDR3 contains 14 residues. The CDR3 spells CASSLDRRNTEAFF. CDR3 DNA sequence: TGTGCCAGCAGCCTCGACAGGAGGAACACTGAAGCTTTCTTT. Full variable domain (rest looked up from reference TRBV5-8 and TRBJ1-1): EAGVTQSPTHLIKTRGQQATLRCSPISGHTSVYWYQQALGLGLQFLLWYDEGEERNRGNFPPRFSGRQFPNYSSELNVNALELEDSALYLCASSLDRRNTEAFFGQGTRLTVV.

The rearrangement uses TRBV19 and TRBJ2-2, with 9 bases lining up with TRBD1. Trimming at V came to 7 bases and at J to 7 bases, leaving 7 bases not matched to a gene. Germline loops: CDR1 LNHDA, CDR2 SQIVND (reference sequence). This CDR3 is 14 amino acids long. CDR3 nucleotides: TGTGCCAGTACCCAGACAGGGGGGAACGGGGAGCTGTTTTTT. Translation gives CASTQTGGNGELFF.

The chain links TRBV7-3 to TRBJ2-2, with D maybe TRBD2 (6 bases). Trimming removed 0 bases from V and 2 bases from J, with 10 bases in between. There are 16 residues in the CDR3. Germline loops: CDR1 SGHTA, CDR2 FQGTGA. CDR3 DNA: TGTGCCAGCAGCTTAACGTGGGGGGAAAACACCGGGGAGCTGTTTTTT. Translation gives CASSLTWGENTGELFF.

V usage is TRBV19 and J usage is TRBJ2-5; D unresolved. The V gene's germline CDR1 is LNHDA and CDR2 SQIVND (reference sequence). V shed 0 bases and J shed 1 base, with 6 bases lying between them. The CDR3 extends over 14 amino acids. The CDR3: CASSIERSQETQYF. The CDR3 coding sequence is TGTGCCAGTAGTATAGAACGGAGCCAAGAGACCCAGTACTTC. The variable domain in full, with the rest retrieved from reference TRBV19 and TRBJ2-5, is DGGITQSPKYLFRKEGQNVTLSCEQNLNHDAMYWYRQDPGQGLRLIYYSQIVNDFQKGDIAEGYSVSREKKESFPLTVTSAQKNPTAFYLCASSIERSQETQYFGPGTRLLVL.